Below are 15 T cell receptor beta chains sequenced from a single sample in a study of graft-versus-host responses after intestinal transplantation. Antigens of these TCRs are unknown. Profiling relied on immunoSEQ multiplex PCR, and the TCRdb table lists in-frame clones only, not all of them. The data contain some 86,000 clones, 75% to 95% of them singletons. This specimen consisted of unstimulated CD8+ T cells sorted from spleen or lymph node cells, obtained before intestinal transplant. The receptors come from a human donor who received an intestinal transplant.

The genes are TRBV9 and TRBJ2-7, with TRBD2 matching 7 bases. Trimming took 0 bases from V and 2 from J; bases not matched to a gene: 8. The CDR3 has 16 residues. Germline V gene lookup returns CDR1 SGDLS and CDR2 YYNGEE. This CDR3 reads CASSVASAGPPYEQYF. DNA for the CDR3: TGTGCCAGCAGCGTAGCTTCAGCGGGGCCTCCCTACGAGCAGTACTTC.

Comments on this clone: This specimen includes other DNA sequences encoding the same CDR3. CDR3 protein: CASTGQGSTDTQYF. The CDR3 nucleotides are TGCGCCAGCACGGGACAGGGGAGCACAGATACGCAGTATTTT. The chain is built from TRBV4-1 and TRBJ2-3, with 10 nucleotides matching TRBD1. This CDR3 contains 14 residues. The V gene end was trimmed by 7 bases and the J gene end by 0 bases; junction bases not matched to a gene: 1. Germline loops: CDR1 MGHRA, CDR2 YSYEKL.

The gene calls are TRBV29-1 and TRBJ2-1, with TRBD2 as a possible D gene (6 bases). Germline lookup yields CDR1 SQVTM and CDR2 ANQGSEA. This CDR3 contains 14 residues. Trimming took off 1 base at V and 7 bases at J, with 14 bases between the two ends. CDR3 bases: TGCAGCGTTGAAGGGGCCCAGGGAGGTAATGAGCAGTTCTTC. It encodes CSVEGAQGGNEQFF.

The V call is TRBV5-6, the J call TRBJ2-1, with 15 bases matching TRBD2. The CDR3 has 18 residues. V shed 3 bases and J 0 bases; nucleotides not matched to a gene: 4. Per the germline V gene, CDR1 is SGHDT and CDR2 is YYEEEE. The CDR3 loop is CASSSGLAGGHSYNEQFF. The CDR3 DNA is TGTGCCAGCAGCTCGGGACTAGCGGGAGGACACTCCTACAATGAGCAGTTCTTC.

The genes are TRBV5-1 and TRBJ2-3, with D unresolved. The V end lost 0 bases, the J end lost 2 bases, and 19 bases lay between the germline ends. This CDR3 comprises 18 residues. Germline V gene data show CDR1 as SGHRS and CDR2 as YFSETQ. The CDR3 DNA is TGCGCCAGCAGCTTGGGATGGCTAGTTTCGGTGGTCACAGATACGCAGTATTTT. This translates into CASSLGWLVSVVTDTQYF.

This clone has only one observation. The chain has TRBV29-1 and TRBJ2-7, with 7 bases aligning to TRBD1. CDR3 length equals 14 residues. From germline, CDR1 is SQVTM and CDR2 ANQGSEA. Trimming at V came to 6 bases and at J to 0 bases, leaving 8 bases not matched to a gene. The DNA for the CDR3 is TGCAGCGTCAGAGGACAGGCCAGCTCCTACGAGCAGTACTTC. The encoded protein is CSVRGQASSYEQYF.

This rearrangement joins TRBV10-1 to TRBJ2-5, with 11 bases lining up with TRBD2. The CDR3 sequence is 17 residues long. Losses at the gene ends were 0 bases for V and 4 bases for J; bases not matched to a gene: 7. CDR1 WNHNN and CDR2 SYGVQD come from the germline V gene (reference sequence). The CDR3 protein is CASSESWLAGGRETQYF. The DNA of the CDR3 is TGCGCCAGCAGTGAGTCGTGGCTAGCGGGGGGTCGAGAGACCCAGTACTTC.

The chain combines TRBV6-1 with TRBJ2-7, with TRBD2 matching over 11 bases. Unmatched junction bases numbered 4, after V lost 6 bases and J lost 3 bases. The CDR3 totals 14 residues. CDR1 and CDR2 from the germline V gene are MNHNS and SASEGT. The CDR3 sequence: CASRPGLAVYEQYF. The CDR3 region has the DNA TGTGCCAGCAGGCCGGGACTAGCGGTCTACGAGCAGTACTTC.

This rearrangement joins TRBV27 to TRBJ1-1; TRBD1 matches at 7 bases. Germline assignment: CDR1 MNHEY and CDR2 SMNVEV (reference sequence). V was pared by 11 bases and J by 0 bases, with 6 bases of the junction left unmatched. This CDR3 spans 13 amino acids. CDR3 region: CASGGGMNTEAFF. The CDR3 DNA reads TGTGCCTCAGGGGGGGGCATGAACACTGAAGCTTTCTTT.

The chain joins TRBV6-5 to TRBJ2-1; 7 positions match TRBD2. CDR3 size: 13 residues. V shed 6 bases, J shed 8 bases, and the junction held 7 bases outside the gene matches. The germline CDR1 and CDR2 sequences are MNHEY and SVGAGI. CDR3 region: CASSPGSGDEQFF. CDR3 DNA: TGTGCCAGCAGCCCCGGGAGCGGGGATGAGCAGTTCTTC.

V usage is TRBV2 and J usage is TRBJ2-1; possibly TRBD2 for D (5 bases). The CDR3 extends over 15 amino acids. The V and J ends lost 3 bases and 6 bases respectively, with 15 bases between them. Germline V gene sequence: CDR1 SNHLY, CDR2 FYNNEI. DNA for the CDR3: TGTGCCAGCAGTGACAGCTCTAGCCCGACCAATGAGCAGTTCTTC. Residues: CASSDSSSPTNEQFF.

The rearrangement uses TRBV4-1 and TRBJ1-5; tentatively, D is TRBD1 (6 bases). The V gene's germline CDR1 is MGHRA and CDR2 YSYEKL. The CDR3 loop spans 15 amino acids. With 4 bases removed from V and 3 bases from J, the gap between germline ends came to 13 bases. This CDR3 reads CASSPTRDINQPQHF. CDR3 coding DNA: TGCGCCAGCAGCCCTACCCGGGACATCAATCAGCCCCAGCATTTT.

This chain connects TRBV4-1 to TRBJ2-4; D possibly corresponds to TRBD1 (5 bases). V gave up 5 bases and J gave up 11 bases, with 13 bases separating them. Germline assignment: CDR1 MGHRA and CDR2 YSYEKL. This CDR3 spans 12 amino acids. The CDR3 coding sequence is TGCGCCAGCAGCTCCCACCAGGGTCTTCAGTACTTC. Its translation is CASSSHQGLQYF.

V and J are TRBV5-1 and TRBJ2-7; D call uncertain. Germline V gene sequence: CDR1 SGHRS, CDR2 YFSETQ. The CDR3 has 14 amino acids. V lost 7 bases to trimming and J lost 1 base, with 15 bases between them. DNA of the CDR3: TGCGCCAGCGCGCGTGTAGGTGAGTCCTACGAGCAGTACTTC. Translated, it gives CASARVGESYEQYF.

The V call is TRBV14, the J call TRBJ2-7; TRBD1 might be the D (5 bases). CDR3 size: 15 residues. Germline lookup yields CDR1 SGHDN and CDR2 FVKESK. Trimming stripped 1 base from V and 5 bases from J, with 15 bases between. The CDR3 DNA reads TGTGCCAGCAGCCAAGCGTGGCAGGGCGTTCACGAGCAGTACTTC. This encodes CASSQAWQGVHEQYF.